Each of the 25 T cell receptor beta chains below was sequenced from the same sample in a study of blood T cell repertoires in COVID-19. TCRdb's table, derived via immunoSEQ multiplex PCR, lists solely in-frame clones and lacks some. The sample consists of about 80,000 clones, 87% of them appearing once. Sequences were obtained from peripheral blood. The origin of the receptors is a man between 25 and 39 years old with acute or convalescent COVID-19.

This chain uses TRBV19 with TRBJ2-7, with 10 positions matching TRBD2. Per the germline V gene, CDR1 is LNHDA and CDR2 is SQIVND (reference sequence). V trimming: 5 bases; J trimming: 0 bases; junction bases outside the gene matches: 4. CDR3 length: 15 amino acids. The CDR3 loop is CASSSGLADSYEQYF. CDR3 nucleotide sequence: TGTGCCAGTAGTTCCGGACTAGCGGACTCCTACGAGCAGTACTTC.

The chain joins TRBV19 to TRBJ1-6; D might be TRBD1 (6 bases). V was cut by 0 bases and J by 0 bases, with 18 bases left in between. The germline gives CDR1 LNHDA, CDR2 SQIVND (reference sequence). CDR3 length equals 20 residues. DNA of the CDR3: TGTGCCAGTAGTATAGATCACAGGACAGAGAGAAGCTCCTATAATTCACCCCTCCACTTT. Translating it yields CASSIDHRTERSSYNSPLHF. The full variable domain, rest sourced from reference TRBV19 and TRBJ1-6, is DGGITQSPKYLFRKEGQNVTLSCEQNLNHDAMYWYRQDPGQGLRLIYYSQIVNDFQKGDIAEGYSVSREKKESFPLTVTSAQKNPTAFYLCASSIDHRTERSSYNSPLHFGNGTRLTVT.

V gene TRBV9 combines with J gene TRBJ1-5, with a possible D match to TRBD1 (5 bases). V lost 0 bases and J lost 1, with 8 bases in between. The germline V gene has CDR1 SGDLS and CDR2 YYNGEE. The CDR3 extends over 15 amino acids. For the CDR3, the DNA is TGTGCCAGCAGCGTAGAAGCAGGGAGCAATCAGCCCCAGCATTTT. It is translated as CASSVEAGSNQPQHF.

The V call is TRBV7-8, the J call TRBJ2-1; 9 bases match TRBD1. V lost 4 bases and J lost 3; bases outside the gene matches: 10. The length of the CDR3 is 17 residues. Germline V CDR1 and CDR2: SGHVS, FQNEAQ. CDR3 region: CASSSRIRDRDYNEQFF. The DNA for the CDR3 is TGTGCCAGCAGCTCGCGGATCCGGGACAGGGACTACAATGAGCAGTTCTTC.

The V gene is TRBV5-6, the J gene TRBJ2-7; 11 bases map to TRBD2. This CDR3 is built from 17 residues. From germline, CDR1 is SGHDT and CDR2 YYEEEE. Unmatched junction bases numbered 15, after V lost 3 bases and J lost 7 bases. The CDR3 DNA reads as TGTGCCAGCAGCTGGGAACCTACTAGCGGGGGAGCCTGGGAGCAGTACTTC. It translates to CASSWEPTSGGAWEQYF.

The J gene is TRBJ1-4, the V gene TRBV6-6; 10 nucleotides match TRBD1. Losses at the gene ends were 6 bases for V and 8 bases for J; bases not matched to a gene: 6. The CDR3 sequence is 14 residues long. CDR1 MNHNY and CDR2 SVGAGI come from the germline V gene (reference sequence). The CDR3 sequence: CASRATGGAEKLFF. DNA for the CDR3: TGTGCCAGCAGAGCGACAGGGGGCGCGGAAAAACTGTTTTTT.

This chain connects TRBV7-9 to TRBJ2-3; 7 nucleotides line up with TRBD1. The CDR3 spans 16 residues. Germline V CDR1 and CDR2: SEHNR, FQNEAQ (reference sequence). With 2 bases clipped from V and 5 bases from J, the junction kept 10 bases outside the gene matches. The CDR3 reads CASSLTDRVWGDTQYF. CDR3 DNA sequence: TGTGCCAGCAGCTTAACCGACAGGGTTTGGGGAGATACGCAGTATTTT.

The chain employs TRBV6-5 and TRBJ1-2; TRBD1 aligns across 8 bases. The V gene end was trimmed by 4 bases and the J gene end by 5 bases; junction bases not matched to a gene: 6. The CDR3 is 14 amino acids. The germline gives CDR1 MNHEY, CDR2 SVGAGI. CDR3: CASSFDRGGYGYTF. The CDR3 coding sequence is TGTGCCAGCAGTTTTGACAGGGGAGGGTATGGCTACACCTTC.

The chain carries TRBV18 and TRBJ2-5; no clear D. Trimming shortened V by 6 bases and J by 0 bases, and 11 bases separated the two germline ends. The CDR3 loop spans 14 amino acids. The germline V gene has CDR1 KGHSH and CDR2 LQKENI. The CDR3 region has the DNA TGTGCCAGCTCTACCGACTGGAACCAAGAGACCCAGTACTTC. Its translation is CASSTDWNQETQYF. The entire variable domain, with the rest obtained from reference TRBV18 and TRBJ2-5, is as follows: NAGVMQNPRHLVRRRGQEARLRCSPMKGHSHVYWYRQLPEEGLKFMVYLQKENIIDESGMPKERFSAEFPKEGPSILRIQQVVRGDSAAYFCASSTDWNQETQYFGPGTRLLVL.

The J gene is TRBJ1-4, the V gene TRBV10-2; D remains unclear. Per the germline V gene, CDR1 is WSHSY and CDR2 is SAAADI. V was cut by 7 bases and J by 8 bases, with 8 bases left in between. This CDR3 spans 11 amino acids. CDR3 DNA sequence: TGCGCCAGCACACCGGGGGAAAAACTGTTTTTT. Translation gives CASTPGEKLFF.

The rearrangement links TRBV5-8 to TRBJ2-3; 7 bases align to TRBD2. Looked up from germline, CDR1 is SGHTS and CDR2 is YDEGEE. The CDR3 contains 15 residues. V trimming: 0 bases; J trimming: 0 bases; junction bases outside the gene matches: 1. CDR3 DNA: TGTGCCAGCAGCTTGGGTAGCGGGAGCACAGATACGCAGTATTTT. It is translated as CASSLGSGSTDTQYF. Looking up the rest from reference TRBV5-8 and TRBJ2-3 gives the full variable domain: EAGVTQSPTHLIKTRGQQATLRCSPISGHTSVYWYQQALGLGLQFLLWYDEGEERNRGNFPPRFSGRQFPNYSSELNVNALELEDSALYLCASSLGSGSTDTQYFGPGTRLTVL.

This chain joins TRBV19 and TRBJ2-3; D gene ambiguous. The V gene lost 3 bases and the J gene lost 0 bases, with 13 bases spanning the gap. This CDR3 has 16 amino acids. Germline values: CDR1 LNHDA, CDR2 SQIVND (reference sequence). CDR3 in DNA: TGTGCCAGTAGTATGGCAGCGAGCCCTAGCACAGATACGCAGTATTTT. This translates into CASSMAASPSTDTQYF.

The rearrangement joins TRBV19 to TRBJ2-3; 13 bases align to TRBD2. This CDR3 has 16 residues. The germline CDR1 and CDR2 sequences are LNHDA and SQIVND (reference sequence). V was clipped by 5 bases and J by 3 bases; unmatched bases: 5. CDR3 region: CASSPGLAGVTDTQYF. CDR3 in DNA: TGTGCCAGTAGTCCCGGACTAGCGGGAGTAACAGATACGCAGTATTTT.

The chain uses TRBV28 and TRBJ2-7; maybe TRBD2 (6 bases). The germline V and J ends were trimmed by 3 bases and 6 bases, with 12 bases remaining between them. Germline V gives CDR1 MDHEN, CDR2 SYDVKM. The CDR3 has 13 amino acids. The chain's CDR3 is CASSLTSIGEQYF. In DNA form, the CDR3 reads TGTGCCAGCAGTTTGACTAGTATTGGCGAGCAGTACTTC.

V is TRBV25-1 and J is TRBJ2-5; 12 bases are shared with TRBD2. There are 15 residues in the CDR3. Germline-derived CDR1 and CDR2 are MGHDK and SYGVNS. V was clipped by 6 bases and J by 3 bases; unmatched bases: 5. The CDR3: CASSASGREEETQYF. The CDR3 DNA sequence: TGTGCCAGCAGCGCTAGCGGGAGGGAAGAAGAGACCCAGTACTTC. Drawing the rest from reference TRBV25-1 and TRBJ2-5, the complete variable domain is EADIYQTPRYLVIGTGKKITLECSQTMGHDKMYWYQQDPGMELHLIHYSYGVNSTEKGDLSSESTVSRIRTEHFPLTLESARPSHTSQYLCASSASGREEETQYFGPGTRLLVL.

This chain connects TRBV6-2 or TRBV6-3 to TRBJ2-7; TRBD2 matches 11 bases. From germline, CDR1 is MNHEY and CDR2 SVGEGT. The CDR3 consists of 16 residues. The V and J ends lost 2 bases and 1 base, in that order; junction bases with no gene match: 4. The CDR3 bases are TGTGCCAGCAGTTACCCTGGGACTAGCGGATCCTACGAGCAGTACTTC. It codes for CASSYPGTSGSYEQYF.

V is TRBV30 and J is TRBJ2-6; D is uncertain. Trimming pared 1 base from V and 4 bases from J, leaving 8 bases between. CDR1 is GTSNPN, CDR2 SVGIG, per germline (reference sequence). CDR3 length: 14 amino acids. The CDR3 nucleotides read TGTGCCTGGAGTGAGAGTTACGGGGCCAACGTCCTGACTTTC. Its translation is CAWSESYGANVLTF.

The V gene is TRBV11-2, the J gene TRBJ1-4; 8 nucleotides align to TRBD1. Germline CDR1 reads SGHAT; CDR2 reads FQNNGV. The CDR3 runs 15 residues. After removal of 3 bases from V and 4 bases from J, the junction contained 4 bases not matched to a gene. This CDR3 reads CASSFFRGRNEKLFF. In DNA form, the CDR3 reads TGTGCCAGCAGCTTTTTCAGGGGGCGTAATGAAAAACTGTTTTTT.

CDR3 protein: CASRGAGTDTQYF. The CDR3 DNA reads TGTGCCAGTAGGGGAGCGGGGACAGATACGCAGTATTTT. V is TRBV19 and J is TRBJ2-3; 7 bases match TRBD2. The J segment lost 3 bases and the V segment lost 6 bases, leaving 3 bases of the junction unmatched. This CDR3 contains 13 residues. The V gene's germline CDR1 is LNHDA and CDR2 SQIVND (reference sequence).

V gene TRBV7-3 combines with J gene TRBJ2-7; weak D call: TRBD2 (6 bases). V shed 1 base and J shed 2 bases, with 9 bases lying between them. The CDR3 covers 14 residues. Germline loops: CDR1 SGHTA, CDR2 FQGTGA. The CDR3 reads CASSLKGGTYEQYF. The CDR3 nucleotides read TGTGCCAGCAGCTTAAAAGGCGGGACCTACGAGCAGTACTTC. The complete variable domain, with remaining parts taken from reference TRBV7-3 and TRBJ2-7, reads GAGVSQTPSNKVTEKGKYVELRCDPISGHTALYWYRQSLGQGPEFLIYFQGTGAADDSGLPNDRFFAVRPEGSVSTLKIQRTERGDSAVYLCASSLKGGTYEQYFGPGTRLTVT.

The rearrangement links TRBV7-9 to TRBJ2-2; D is possibly TRBD2 (5 bases). Germline V gives CDR1 SEHNR, CDR2 FQNEAQ (reference sequence). The CDR3 is made up of 14 amino acids. Deletions cut 1 base from V and 7 bases from J, with 10 bases between. CDR3 in DNA: TGTGCCAGCAGCTTAGTGGAGCGGAACGGGGAGCTGTTTTTT. It yields the protein CASSLVERNGELFF.

This chain joins TRBV19 and TRBJ2-1; possible D gene TRBD2, 5 bases. Per the germline V gene, CDR1 is LNHDA and CDR2 is SQIVND (reference sequence). The CDR3 is made up of 15 amino acids. V gave up 1 base and J gave up 8 bases, with 15 bases separating them. The CDR3 sequence: CASSIVRLAGDEQFF. CDR3 in DNA: TGTGCCAGTAGTATAGTAAGACTCGCGGGCGATGAGCAGTTCTTC.

The chain uses TRBV6-2 or TRBV6-3 and TRBJ2-2, with 14 bases that match TRBD2. Germline V CDR1 and CDR2: MNHEY, SVGEGT. This CDR3 has 20 amino acids. J was trimmed by 0 bases and V by 6 bases; bases with no gene match: 12. CDR3: CASSYTLGLAGVTNTGELFF. CDR3 nucleotide sequence: TGTGCCAGCAGCTATACCCTGGGACTAGCGGGAGTCACGAACACCGGGGAGCTGTTTTTT.

This clone has only one observation. The chain recombines TRBV29-1 with TRBJ2-5; possibly TRBD2 for D (5 bases). This CDR3 has 12 residues. Germline CDR1 is SQVTM and CDR2 is ANQGSEA. Trimming left V 7 bases short and J 1 base short, with 10 bases between. The CDR3 reads CSGRKPQETQYF. CDR3 sequence (DNA): TGCAGCGGGAGGAAGCCCCAAGAGACCCAGTACTTC. Combining the CDR3 with reference TRBV29-1 and TRBJ2-5 gives the whole variable domain SAVISQKPSRDICQRGTSLTIQCQVDSQVTMMFWYRQQPGQSLTLIATANQGSEATYESGFVIDKFPISRPNLTFSTLTVSNMSPEDSSIYLCSGRKPQETQYFGPGTRLLVL.

V is TRBV28 and J is TRBJ2-7; TRBD1 matches at 8 bases. Looked up from germline, CDR1 is MDHEN and CDR2 is SYDVKM. This CDR3 comprises 16 residues. The junction had 12 bases not matched to a gene; V was cut back by 6 bases and J by 2 bases. The CDR3 spells CASRPPGQVTTYEQYF. The CDR3 DNA follows: TGTGCCAGCAGGCCTCCGGGACAGGTCACTACCTACGAGCAGTACTTC.